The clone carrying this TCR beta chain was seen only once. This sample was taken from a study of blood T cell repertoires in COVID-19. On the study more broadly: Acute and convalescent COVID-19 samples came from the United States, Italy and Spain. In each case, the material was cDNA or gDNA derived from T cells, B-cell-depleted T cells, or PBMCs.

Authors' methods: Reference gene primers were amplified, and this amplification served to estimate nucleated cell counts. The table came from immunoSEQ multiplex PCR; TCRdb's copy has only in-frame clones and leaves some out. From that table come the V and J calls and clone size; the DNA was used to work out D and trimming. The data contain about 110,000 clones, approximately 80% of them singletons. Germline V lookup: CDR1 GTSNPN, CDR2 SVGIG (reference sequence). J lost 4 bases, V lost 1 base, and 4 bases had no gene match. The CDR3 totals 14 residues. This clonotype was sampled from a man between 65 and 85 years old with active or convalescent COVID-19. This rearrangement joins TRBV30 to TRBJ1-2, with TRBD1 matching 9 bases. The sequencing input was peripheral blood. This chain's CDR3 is CAWSAGTGSYGYTF. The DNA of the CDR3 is TGTGCCTGGAGTGCCGGGACAGGGAGCTATGGCTACACCTTC.